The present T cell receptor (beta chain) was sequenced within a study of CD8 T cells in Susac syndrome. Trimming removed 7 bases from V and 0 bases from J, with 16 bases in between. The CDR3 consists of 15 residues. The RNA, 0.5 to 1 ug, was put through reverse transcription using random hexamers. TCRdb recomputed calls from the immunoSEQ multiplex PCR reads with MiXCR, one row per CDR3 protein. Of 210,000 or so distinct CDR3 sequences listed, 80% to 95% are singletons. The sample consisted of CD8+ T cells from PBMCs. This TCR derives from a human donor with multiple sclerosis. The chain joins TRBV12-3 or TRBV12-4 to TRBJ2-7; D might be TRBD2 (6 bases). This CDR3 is CASTYGRLSSYEQYF. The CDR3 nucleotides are TGTGCCAGCACCTACGGGAGATTAAGCTCCTACGAGCAGTACTTC.